Listed below are T cell receptor beta chains from one sample, sequenced in a study of cytomegalovirus exposure and HLA in healthy donors. Clones were sequenced by immunoSEQ multiplex PCR, and TCRdb holds only the in-frame ones, with some missing. In the table there are over 100,000 clones, more than 8% of which are singletons. The specimen was PBMCs. The receptors come from a man aged 40-50 years in good health and CMV-seronegative. CDR3s include the opening cysteine and the closing phenylalanine or tryptophan. Each record gives: D gene, CDR3 length, V gene, J gene, clone size, CDR3 DNA, CDR3 protein. The D gene is left open where the match is weak. Clone size appears in some rows only: once, few, many, or a class for an expanded clone.

D gene: .
CDR3 length: 14
V gene: TRBV7-9
J gene: TRBJ1-1
clone size: few
CDR3 DNA: TGTGCCAGCAGCTTCATGCAGGAGAACACTGAAGCTTTCTTT
CDR3 protein: CASSFMQENTEAFF

D gene: .
CDR3 length: 14
V gene: TRBV7-8
J gene: TRBJ2-1
clone size: few
CDR3 DNA: TGTGCCAGCAGCCCCTCGACAGGGAGGAATGAGCAGTTCTTC
CDR3 protein: CASSPSTGRNEQFF

D gene: TRBD1
CDR3 length: 15
V gene: TRBV14
J gene: TRBJ1-1
clone size: few
CDR3 DNA: TGTGCCAGCAGCCAAGACCTGACAGGGGGGACTGAAGCTTTCTTT
CDR3 protein: CASSQDLTGGTEAFF

D gene: .
CDR3 length: 14
V gene: TRBV12-5
J gene: TRBJ2-1
clone size: few
CDR3 DNA: TGTGCTAGTGGTAAGGGACAAATTGGGGATGAGCAGTTCTTC
CDR3 protein: CASGKGQIGDEQFF

D gene: .
CDR3 length: 14
V gene: TRBV28
J gene: TRBJ2-7
clone size: .
CDR3 DNA: TGTGCCAGCAGTTCGACTAACCTCTCCTACGAGCAGTACTTC
CDR3 protein: CASSSTNLSYEQYF

D gene: TRBD2
CDR3 length: 15
V gene: TRBV13
J gene: TRBJ2-7
clone size: once
CDR3 DNA: TGTGCCAGCAGCTTAGCGGGACTAGTCCAAGACGAGCAGTACTTC
CDR3 protein: CASSLAGLVQDEQYF

D gene: .
CDR3 length: 13
V gene: TRBV5-4
J gene: TRBJ2-7
clone size: .
CDR3 DNA: TGTGCCAGCAGCTTATACAGTTCCTATGAGCAGTACTTC
CDR3 protein: CASSLYSSYEQYF

D gene: TRBD1
CDR3 length: 15
V gene: TRBV18
J gene: TRBJ2-5
clone size: .
CDR3 DNA: TGTGCCAGCTCCCGAGGACAGGGGGAGCAAGAGACCCAGTACTTC
CDR3 protein: CASSRGQGEQETQYF

D gene: .
CDR3 length: 13
V gene: TRBV5-6
J gene: TRBJ1-5
clone size: few
CDR3 DNA: TGTGCCAGCAGCTTTGGCCGGGGACAGCCCCAGCATTTT
CDR3 protein: CASSFGRGQPQHF

D gene: .
CDR3 length: 13
V gene: TRBV19
J gene: TRBJ1-6
clone size: .
CDR3 DNA: TGTGCCAGTAGTATGACAAATAATTCACCCCTCCACTTT
CDR3 protein: CASSMTNNSPLHF

D gene: .
CDR3 length: 15
V gene: TRBV5-4
J gene: TRBJ2-7
clone size: few
CDR3 DNA: TGTGCCAGCAGTGATAAGACAATATCACCCTACGAGCAGTACTTC
CDR3 protein: CASSDKTISPYEQYF

D gene: .
CDR3 length: 13
V gene: TRBV6-6
J gene: TRBJ2-7
clone size: many
CDR3 DNA: TGTGCCAGCAGTGCCCGGGACACCTACGAGCAGTACTTC
CDR3 protein: CASSARDTYEQYF

D gene: TRBD2
CDR3 length: 15
V gene: TRBV5-1
J gene: TRBJ2-7
clone size: .
CDR3 DNA: TGCGCCAGCAGCTTGGATTTCGCGGGAGCGTACGAGCAGTACTTC
CDR3 protein: CASSLDFAGAYEQYF

D gene: TRBD1
CDR3 length: 14
V gene: TRBV6-5
J gene: TRBJ1-2
clone size: .
CDR3 DNA: TGTGCCAGCAGTCAAGACAGGGGAGGCTATGGCTACACCTTC
CDR3 protein: CASSQDRGGYGYTF

D gene: TRBD2
CDR3 length: 15
V gene: TRBV7-3
J gene: TRBJ2-5
clone size: few
CDR3 DNA: TGTGCCAGCAGCCGTTGGGGGGGGGAACAAGAGACCCAGTACTTC
CDR3 protein: CASSRWGGEQETQYF

D gene: .
CDR3 length: 11
V gene: TRBV5-6
J gene: TRBJ2-1
clone size: .
CDR3 DNA: TGTGCCAGCAGCTTTGCAGAATCGCAGTTCTTC
CDR3 protein: CASSFAESQFF

D gene: .
CDR3 length: 12
V gene: TRBV19
J gene: TRBJ1-1
clone size: few
CDR3 DNA: TGTGCCAGTAGAGGGGGAGCGACTGAAGCTTTCTTT
CDR3 protein: CASRGGATEAFF

D gene: TRBD2
CDR3 length: 14
V gene: TRBV18
J gene: TRBJ2-1
clone size: few
CDR3 DNA: TGTGCCAGCTCACCGAGGACTAGTCTGGATGAGCAGTTCTTC
CDR3 protein: CASSPRTSLDEQFF

D gene: TRBD1
CDR3 length: 16
V gene: TRBV12-5
J gene: TRBJ1-1
clone size: .
CDR3 DNA: TGTGCTAGTGGTCCCGGGACAGGGAGGACTAACACTGAAGCTTTCTTT
CDR3 protein: CASGPGTGRTNTEAFF

D gene: TRBD1
CDR3 length: 14
V gene: TRBV27
J gene: TRBJ1-6
clone size: .
CDR3 DNA: TGTGCCAGCAGTGGAGGGACAGGAAATTCACCCCTCCACTTT
CDR3 protein: CASSGGTGNSPLHF

D gene: TRBD1
CDR3 length: 17
V gene: TRBV28
J gene: TRBJ1-5
clone size: few
CDR3 DNA: TGTGCCAGCAGTTTAGGAAAGGGGGCTCACTACTATCAGCCCCAGCATTTT
CDR3 protein: CASSLGKGAHYYQPQHF

D gene: .
CDR3 length: 14
V gene: TRBV7-8
J gene: TRBJ2-3
clone size: .
CDR3 DNA: TGTGCCAGCAGCCTACAGGGTGGGGCAGATACGCAGTATTTT
CDR3 protein: CASSLQGGADTQYF

D gene: TRBD1
CDR3 length: 14
V gene: TRBV13
J gene: TRBJ2-5
clone size: .
CDR3 DNA: TGTGCCAGCAGCCGGAAAGGACAGGGGGAGACCCAGTACTTC
CDR3 protein: CASSRKGQGETQYF

D gene: .
CDR3 length: 12
V gene: TRBV29-1
J gene: TRBJ1-2
clone size: .
CDR3 DNA: TGCAGCGTTGAACGGCGGAACTATGGCTACACCTTC
CDR3 protein: CSVERRNYGYTF

D gene: TRBD1
CDR3 length: 14
V gene: TRBV27
J gene: TRBJ1-5
clone size: few
CDR3 DNA: TGTGCCAGCAGTGTCAGACAGGGAAATCAGCCCCAGCATTTT
CDR3 protein: CASSVRQGNQPQHF

D gene: .
CDR3 length: 14
V gene: TRBV28
J gene: TRBJ1-4
clone size: few
CDR3 DNA: TGTGCCAGCAGAAATCGGGGGTATCAGGAAAAACTGTTTTTT
CDR3 protein: CASRNRGYQEKLFF

D gene: TRBD1
CDR3 length: 14
V gene: TRBV10-2
J gene: TRBJ1-2
clone size: .
CDR3 DNA: TGCGCCAGCAGTCCTCGACAGGGTGGCTATGGCTACACCTTC
CDR3 protein: CASSPRQGGYGYTF

D gene: TRBD1
CDR3 length: 14
V gene: TRBV5-1
J gene: TRBJ1-6
clone size: few
CDR3 DNA: TGCGCCAGCAGCCCGGGACAGAGAGAGGCACCCCTCCACTTT
CDR3 protein: CASSPGQREAPLHF

D gene: TRBD2
CDR3 length: 18
V gene: TRBV19
J gene: TRBJ2-1
clone size: few
CDR3 DNA: TGTGCCAGTAGTATAGGGGCCCGTAGCGGGGGTTCCTACAATGAGCAGTTCTTC
CDR3 protein: CASSIGARSGGSYNEQFF

D gene: TRBD2
CDR3 length: 15
V gene: TRBV5-1
J gene: TRBJ2-5
clone size: .
CDR3 DNA: TGCGCCAGCAGGCCGAGAGCGGGGGGCAGGGAGACCCAGTACTTC
CDR3 protein: CASRPRAGGRETQYF

D gene: TRBD1
CDR3 length: 14
V gene: TRBV28
J gene: TRBJ2-5
clone size: .
CDR3 DNA: TGTGCCAGCAGTTCGACAGGGCGACAAGAGACCCAGTACTTC
CDR3 protein: CASSSTGRQETQYF

D gene: TRBD2
CDR3 length: 14
V gene: TRBV6-6
J gene: TRBJ2-3
clone size: .
CDR3 DNA: TGTGCCACTTCCCTGGCGGGGGGGCGGGTTACGCAGTATTTT
CDR3 protein: CATSLAGGRVTQYF

D gene: TRBD1
CDR3 length: 14
V gene: TRBV5-6
J gene: TRBJ1-4
clone size: .
CDR3 DNA: TGTGCCAGCAGTCGGACAGGGGTTGGTGAAAAACTGTTTTTT
CDR3 protein: CASSRTGVGEKLFF

D gene: .
CDR3 length: 13
V gene: TRBV6-4
J gene: TRBJ1-6
clone size: few
CDR3 DNA: TGTGCCAGCAGTGGGGGAGTGGGTTCACCCCTCCACTTT
CDR3 protein: CASSGGVGSPLHF

D gene: TRBD1
CDR3 length: 15
V gene: TRBV5-1
J gene: TRBJ2-5
clone size: .
CDR3 DNA: TGCGCCAGCAGCCCAGGGACAGGGAGCCAAGAGACCCAGTACTTC
CDR3 protein: CASSPGTGSQETQYF

D gene: .
CDR3 length: 14
V gene: TRBV6-5
J gene: TRBJ2-7
clone size: few
CDR3 DNA: TGTGCCAGCAGTCGAGGGGGGGACTCCTCCGAGCAGTACTTC
CDR3 protein: CASSRGGDSSEQYF

D gene: .
CDR3 length: 14
V gene: TRBV4-1
J gene: TRBJ1-2
clone size: few
CDR3 DNA: TGCGCCAGCAGCCAAGTAGGGGCTTCTAAGGGCTACACCTTC
CDR3 protein: CASSQVGASKGYTF

D gene: .
CDR3 length: 15
V gene: TRBV9
J gene: TRBJ2-6
clone size: few
CDR3 DNA: TGTGCCAGCAGCGTACACGGCTCTGGGGCCAACGTCCTGACTTTC
CDR3 protein: CASSVHGSGANVLTF

D gene: TRBD1
CDR3 length: 15
V gene: TRBV5-8
J gene: TRBJ2-3
clone size: .
CDR3 DNA: TGTGCCAGCAGCCTTTCAGGGGGAGGCACAGATACGCAGTATTTT
CDR3 protein: CASSLSGGGTDTQYF

D gene: TRBD2
CDR3 length: 14
V gene: TRBV19
J gene: TRBJ2-2
clone size: .
CDR3 DNA: TGTGCCAGTAAGCGGGAAACTCGCACCGGGGAGCTGTTTTTT
CDR3 protein: CASKRETRTGELFF

D gene: .
CDR3 length: 14
V gene: TRBV7-2
J gene: TRBJ2-7
clone size: .
CDR3 DNA: TGTGCCAGCAGCTTAGCGGGGGCTATCTACGAGCAGTACTTC
CDR3 protein: CASSLAGAIYEQYF

D gene: TRBD1
CDR3 length: 14
V gene: TRBV19
J gene: TRBJ1-4
clone size: .
CDR3 DNA: TGTGCCAGTAGGCCGACAGGGCTAGGCGAAAAACTGTTTTTT
CDR3 protein: CASRPTGLGEKLFF

D gene: TRBD1
CDR3 length: 13
V gene: TRBV13
J gene: TRBJ1-2
clone size: few
CDR3 DNA: TGTGCCAGCAGCTCCCGGACAGGCTATGGCTACACCTTC
CDR3 protein: CASSSRTGYGYTF

D gene: .
CDR3 length: 14
V gene: TRBV6-5
J gene: TRBJ1-4
clone size: few
CDR3 DNA: TGTGCCAGCAGTTTAGGGGGGGAAAATGAAAAACTGTTTTTT
CDR3 protein: CASSLGGENEKLFF

D gene: .
CDR3 length: 13
V gene: TRBV28
J gene: TRBJ2-3
clone size: .
CDR3 DNA: TGTGCCAGCAGCCATAGCGGCACAGATACGCAGTATTTT
CDR3 protein: CASSHSGTDTQYF

D gene: TRBD2
CDR3 length: 15
V gene: TRBV9
J gene: TRBJ2-3
clone size: few
CDR3 DNA: TGTGCCAGCAGCCCCCACGGGGGGGGCACAGATACGCAGTATTTT
CDR3 protein: CASSPHGGGTDTQYF